This TCR beta chain appears in the sequencing data of a study of graft-versus-host responses after intestinal transplantation. In the study overall: Recipients were given multivisceral, liver-intestinal, or isolated intestinal transplants. Anti-thymocyte globulin was used for induction in all recipients, who then took tacrolimus and steroids for approximately 3 years.

This clone appeared a few times. The repertoire was sequenced with immunoSEQ multiplex PCR; TCRdb's copy has only in-frame clones and lacks some. The repertoire holds roughly 21,000 clones, about 43% seen once, with about 1.5% in the top ten. Irradiated stimulators labeled with violet dye, about 200,000 in number, were plated with about 200,000 CFSE-labeled responders. Sorting after the reaction isolated proliferating CFSE-low CD3+CD4+ and CD3+CD8+ responders. In germline, CDR1 is MNHNS, CDR2 SASEGT. The CDR3 length is 14 residues. The V segment lost 6 bases and the J segment 8 bases; nucleotides outside the gene matches: 9.

The chain employs TRBV6-1 and TRBJ1-4, with 7 bases that match TRBD1. Here the sequenced sample was alloreactive CD8+ T cells from a mixed lymphocyte reaction culture, taken before intestinal transplant. Subset of the sample: CFSE-low proliferating T cells sorted from roughly 6-day pre-transplant mixed lymphocyte reaction (GvH or HvG direction). The clonotype comes from a human patient who received an intestinal transplant. This chain's CDR3 is CASSVQGFWEKLFF. The CDR3 DNA is TGTGCCAGCAGCGTACAGGGGTTTTGGGAAAAACTGTTTTTT.